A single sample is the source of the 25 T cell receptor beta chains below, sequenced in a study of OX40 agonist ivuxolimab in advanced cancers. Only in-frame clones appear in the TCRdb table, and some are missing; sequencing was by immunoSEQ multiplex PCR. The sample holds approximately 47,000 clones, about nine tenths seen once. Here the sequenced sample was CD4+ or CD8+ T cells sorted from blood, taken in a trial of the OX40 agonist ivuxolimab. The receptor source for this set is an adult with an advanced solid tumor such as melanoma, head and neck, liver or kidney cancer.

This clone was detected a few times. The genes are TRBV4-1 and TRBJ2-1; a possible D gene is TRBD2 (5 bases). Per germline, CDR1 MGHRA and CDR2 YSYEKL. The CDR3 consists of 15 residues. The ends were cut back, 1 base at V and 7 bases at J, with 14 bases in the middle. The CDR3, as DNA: TGCGCCAGCAGCCAAGGCGGACTCCGGTCGAATGAGCAGTTCTTC. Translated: CASSQGGLRSNEQFF.

The CDR3 sequence is CASSPSGSHNEQFF. DNA of the CDR3: TGTGCCAGCTCACCTAGCGGTTCCCACAATGAGCAGTTCTTC. The chain couples TRBV18 to TRBJ2-1; weak D call: TRBD2 (6 bases). V was shortened by 3 bases and J by 5 bases, with 11 bases between the two germline ends. Germline assignment: CDR1 KGHSH and CDR2 LQKENI. This CDR3 is 14 amino acids long. Drawing the rest from reference TRBV18 and TRBJ2-1, the complete variable domain is NAGVMQNPRHLVRRRGQEARLRCSPMKGHSHVYWYRQLPEEGLKFMVYLQKENIIDESGMPKERFSAEFPKEGPSILRIQQVVRGDSAAYFCASSPSGSHNEQFFGPGTRLTVL.

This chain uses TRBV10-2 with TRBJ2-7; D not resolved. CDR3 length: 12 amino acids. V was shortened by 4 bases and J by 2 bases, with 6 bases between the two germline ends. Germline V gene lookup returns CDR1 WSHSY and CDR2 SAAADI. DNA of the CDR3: TGCGCCAGCAGTGTTGCCGCCTACGAGCAGTACTTC. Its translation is CASSVAAYEQYF.

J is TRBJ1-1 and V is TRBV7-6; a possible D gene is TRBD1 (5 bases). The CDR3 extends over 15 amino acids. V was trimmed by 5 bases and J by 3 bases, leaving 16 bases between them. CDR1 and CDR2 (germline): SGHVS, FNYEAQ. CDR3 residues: CASSRDGGRDTEAFF. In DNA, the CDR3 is TGTGCCAGCAGCCGAGATGGGGGTAGGGACACTGAAGCTTTCTTT.

In DNA, the CDR3 is TGTGCCAGTAGAGTTACGACTAGCGGGAGGGCGGATGAGCAGTTCTTC. As protein: CASRVTTSGRADEQFF. This chain joins TRBV19 and TRBJ2-1, with TRBD2 matching 14 bases. After removal of 6 bases from V and 8 bases from J, the junction contained 9 bases not matched to a gene. Germline lookup yields CDR1 LNHDA and CDR2 SQIVND (reference sequence). The length of the CDR3 is 16 residues.

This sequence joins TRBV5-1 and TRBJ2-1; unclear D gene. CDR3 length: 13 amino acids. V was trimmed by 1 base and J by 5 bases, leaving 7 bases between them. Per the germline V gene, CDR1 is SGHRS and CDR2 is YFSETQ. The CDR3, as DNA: TGCGCCAGCAGCTTGTTGTCCGACAATGAGCAGTTCTTC. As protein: CASSLLSDNEQFF.

CDR3 DNA sequence: TGCGCCAGCAGCTTGGCCGGGACAGCCCAGTTTATCGGCTACACCTTC. Amino acids: CASSLAGTAQFIGYTF. The chain carries TRBV5-1 and TRBJ1-2; 7 positions agree with TRBD1. Germline trimming cut 0 bases from V and 8 bases from J; bases unmatched to any gene: 13. The CDR3 spans 16 residues. Germline CDR1 reads SGHRS; CDR2 reads YFSETQ.

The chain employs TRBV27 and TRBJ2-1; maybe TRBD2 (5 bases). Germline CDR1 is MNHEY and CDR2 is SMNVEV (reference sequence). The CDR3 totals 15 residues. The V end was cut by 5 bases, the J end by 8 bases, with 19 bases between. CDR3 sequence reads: CASSLLAPPRDEQFF. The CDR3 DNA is TGTGCCAGCAGTCTATTAGCGCCCCCCCGGGATGAGCAGTTCTTC.

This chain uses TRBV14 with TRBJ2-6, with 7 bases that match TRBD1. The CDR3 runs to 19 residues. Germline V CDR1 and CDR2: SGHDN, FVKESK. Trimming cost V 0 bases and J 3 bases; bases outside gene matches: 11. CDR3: CASSQDILRQGVGANVLTF. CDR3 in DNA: TGTGCCAGCAGCCAAGATATACTTCGACAGGGTGTTGGGGCCAACGTCCTGACTTTC.

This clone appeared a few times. CDR3 amino acids: CASSSGTGGYNEQFF. The CDR3 coding sequence is TGTGCCAGCAGCTCTGGGACAGGGGGCTACAATGAGCAGTTCTTC. V gene TRBV7-9 combines with J gene TRBJ2-1; TRBD1 aligns across 11 bases. The CDR3 totals 15 residues. Losses at the gene ends were 4 bases for V and 3 bases for J; bases not matched to a gene: 2. Germline V gives CDR1 SEHNR, CDR2 FQNEAQ (reference sequence).

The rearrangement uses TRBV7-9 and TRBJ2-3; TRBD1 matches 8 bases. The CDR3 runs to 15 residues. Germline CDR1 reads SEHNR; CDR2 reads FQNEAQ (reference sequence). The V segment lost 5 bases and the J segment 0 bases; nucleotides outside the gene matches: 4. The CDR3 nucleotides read TGTGCCAGCAGCCAAACAGGGGGTAGCACAGATACGCAGTATTTT. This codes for CASSQTGGSTDTQYF.

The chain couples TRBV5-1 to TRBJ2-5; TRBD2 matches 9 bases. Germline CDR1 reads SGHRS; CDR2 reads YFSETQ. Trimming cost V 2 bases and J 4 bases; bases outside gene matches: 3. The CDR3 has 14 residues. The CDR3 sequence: CASSFGTSRETQYF. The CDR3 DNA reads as TGCGCCAGCAGCTTCGGGACTAGCCGAGAGACCCAGTACTTC.

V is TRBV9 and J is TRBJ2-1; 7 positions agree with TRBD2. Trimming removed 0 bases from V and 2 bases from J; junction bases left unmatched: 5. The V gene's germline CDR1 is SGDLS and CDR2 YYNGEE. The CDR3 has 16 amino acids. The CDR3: CASSVAHGTTYNEQFF. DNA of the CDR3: TGTGCCAGCAGCGTAGCACACGGGACTACCTACAATGAGCAGTTCTTC.

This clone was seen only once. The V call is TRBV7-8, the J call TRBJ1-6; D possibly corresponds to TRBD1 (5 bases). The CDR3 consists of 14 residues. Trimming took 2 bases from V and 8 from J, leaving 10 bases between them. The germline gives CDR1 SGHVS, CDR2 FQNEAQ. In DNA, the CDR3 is TGTGCCAGCAGCTTAAGACAGAATTATTCACCCCTCCACTTT. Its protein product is CASSLRQNYSPLHF.

The CDR3 here is CASRGNYGYTF. The CDR3 DNA is TGTGCCAGCAGGGGGAACTATGGCTACACCTTC. V gene TRBV2 combines with J gene TRBJ1-2; D ambiguous. V was cut by 6 bases and J by 2 bases, with 4 bases left in between. Germline CDR1 reads SNHLY; CDR2 reads FYNNEI. The CDR3 has 11 amino acids.

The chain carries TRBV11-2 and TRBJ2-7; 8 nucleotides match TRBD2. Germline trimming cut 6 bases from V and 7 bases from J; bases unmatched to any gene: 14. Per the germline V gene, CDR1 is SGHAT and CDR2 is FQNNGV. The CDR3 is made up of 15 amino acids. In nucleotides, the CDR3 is TGTGCCAGCAGGGTACCGGGGGGGAGGGCCAGGGAGCAGTACTTC. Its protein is CASRVPGGRAREQYF.

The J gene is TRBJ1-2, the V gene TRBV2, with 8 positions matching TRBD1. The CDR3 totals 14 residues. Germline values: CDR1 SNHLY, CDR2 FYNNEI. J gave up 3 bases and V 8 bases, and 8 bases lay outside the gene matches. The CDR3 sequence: CASGRGQAYYGYTF. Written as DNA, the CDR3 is TGTGCCAGCGGACGGGGACAGGCTTACTATGGCTACACCTTC.

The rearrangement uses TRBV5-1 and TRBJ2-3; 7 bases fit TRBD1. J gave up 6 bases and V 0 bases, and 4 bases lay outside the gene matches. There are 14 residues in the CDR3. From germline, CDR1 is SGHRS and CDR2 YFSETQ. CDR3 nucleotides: TGCGCCAGCAGCTTGGCGCAGGGGGAGGATACGCAGTATTTT. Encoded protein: CASSLAQGEDTQYF.

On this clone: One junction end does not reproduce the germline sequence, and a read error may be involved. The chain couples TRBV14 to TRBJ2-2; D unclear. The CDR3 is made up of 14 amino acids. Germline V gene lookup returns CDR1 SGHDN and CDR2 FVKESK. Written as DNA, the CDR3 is TGTGCCAGCAGCCAAACGGCGAAAACCGGGGAGCTGTTTTTT. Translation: CASSQTAKTGELFF.

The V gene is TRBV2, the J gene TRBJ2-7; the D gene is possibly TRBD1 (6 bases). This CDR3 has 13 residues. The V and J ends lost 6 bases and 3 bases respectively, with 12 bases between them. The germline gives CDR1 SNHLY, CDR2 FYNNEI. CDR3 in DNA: TGTGCCAGCAGGGGCAGGGGTTACTACGAGCAGTACTTC. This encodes CASRGRGYYEQYF.

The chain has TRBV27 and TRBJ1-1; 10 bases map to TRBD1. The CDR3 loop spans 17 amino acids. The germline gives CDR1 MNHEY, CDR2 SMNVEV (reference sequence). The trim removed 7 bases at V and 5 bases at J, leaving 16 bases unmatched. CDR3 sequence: CASKSGQGTAGWTEAFF. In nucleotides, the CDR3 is TGTGCCAGCAAATCGGGACAGGGGACAGCGGGGTGGACTGAAGCTTTCTTT.

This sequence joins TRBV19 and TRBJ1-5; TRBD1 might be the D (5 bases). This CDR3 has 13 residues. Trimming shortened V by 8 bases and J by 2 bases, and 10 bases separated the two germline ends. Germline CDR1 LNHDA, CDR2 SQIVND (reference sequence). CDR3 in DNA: TGTGCCAGTTCCCCGGGGGGCAATCAGCCCCAGCATTTT. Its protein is CASSPGGNQPQHF. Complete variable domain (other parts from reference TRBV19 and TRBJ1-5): DGGITQSPKYLFRKEGQNVTLSCEQNLNHDAMYWYRQDPGQGLRLIYYSQIVNDFQKGDIAEGYSVSREKKESFPLTVTSAQKNPTAFYLCASSPGGNQPQHFGDGTRLSIL.

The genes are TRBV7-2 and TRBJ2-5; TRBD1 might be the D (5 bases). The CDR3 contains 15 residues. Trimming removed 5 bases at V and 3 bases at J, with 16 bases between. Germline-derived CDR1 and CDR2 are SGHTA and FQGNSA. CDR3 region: CASSPPGISKETQYF. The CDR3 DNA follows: TGTGCCAGCAGCCCCCCAGGGATCAGTAAAGAGACCCAGTACTTC.

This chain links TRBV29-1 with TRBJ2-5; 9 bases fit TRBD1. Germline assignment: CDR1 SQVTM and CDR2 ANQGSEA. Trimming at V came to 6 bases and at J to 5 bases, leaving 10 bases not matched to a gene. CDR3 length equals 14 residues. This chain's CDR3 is CSVFRDRARETQYF. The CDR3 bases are TGCAGCGTGTTCCGGGACAGGGCGAGGGAGACCCAGTACTTC.

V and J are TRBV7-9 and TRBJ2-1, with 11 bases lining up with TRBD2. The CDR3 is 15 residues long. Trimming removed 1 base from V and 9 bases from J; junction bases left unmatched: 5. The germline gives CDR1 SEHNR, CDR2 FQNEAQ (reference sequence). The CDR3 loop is CASSLVSGRVAEQFF. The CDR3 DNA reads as TGTGCCAGCAGCTTAGTTAGCGGGAGGGTGGCTGAGCAGTTCTTC.